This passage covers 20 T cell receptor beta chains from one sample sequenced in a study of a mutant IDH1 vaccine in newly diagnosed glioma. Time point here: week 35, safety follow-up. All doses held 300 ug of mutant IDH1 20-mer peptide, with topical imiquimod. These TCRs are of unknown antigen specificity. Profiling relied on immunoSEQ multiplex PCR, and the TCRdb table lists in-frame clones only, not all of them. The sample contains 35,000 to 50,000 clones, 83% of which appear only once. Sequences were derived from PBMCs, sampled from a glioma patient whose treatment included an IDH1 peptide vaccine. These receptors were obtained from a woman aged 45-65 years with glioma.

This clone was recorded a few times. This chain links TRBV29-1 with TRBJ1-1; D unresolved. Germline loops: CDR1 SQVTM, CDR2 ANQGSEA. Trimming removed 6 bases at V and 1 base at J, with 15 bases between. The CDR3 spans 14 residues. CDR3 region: CSVEVRAKNTEAFF. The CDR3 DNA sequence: TGCAGCGTGGAGGTAAGGGCAAAGAACACTGAAGCTTTCTTT.

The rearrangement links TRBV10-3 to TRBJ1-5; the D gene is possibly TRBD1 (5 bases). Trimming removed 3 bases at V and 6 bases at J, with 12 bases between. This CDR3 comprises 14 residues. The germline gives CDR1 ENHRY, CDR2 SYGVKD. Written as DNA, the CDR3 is TGTGCCATCAGTGAAAGCAGGGATAGTCAGCCCCAGCATTTT. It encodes CAISESRDSQPQHF.

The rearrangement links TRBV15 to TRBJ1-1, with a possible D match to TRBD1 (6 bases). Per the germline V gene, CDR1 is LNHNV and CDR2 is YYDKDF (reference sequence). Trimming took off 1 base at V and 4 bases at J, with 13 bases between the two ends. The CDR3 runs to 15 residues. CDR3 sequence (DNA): TGTGCCACCAGCAGAGGAGACAGGAAGGGCACTGAAGCTTTCTTT. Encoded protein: CATSRGDRKGTEAFF.

The CDR3 DNA follows: TGTGCCAGCAGTGAAAGCGGGGGGGCCTACAATGAGCAGTTCTTC. This sequence encodes CASSESGGAYNEQFF. The chain links TRBV6-4 to TRBJ2-1; TRBD2 matches at 10 bases. CDR1 MRHNA and CDR2 SNTAGT come from the germline V gene. This CDR3 is 15 amino acids long. J lost 2 bases, V lost 3 bases, and 1 base had no gene match.

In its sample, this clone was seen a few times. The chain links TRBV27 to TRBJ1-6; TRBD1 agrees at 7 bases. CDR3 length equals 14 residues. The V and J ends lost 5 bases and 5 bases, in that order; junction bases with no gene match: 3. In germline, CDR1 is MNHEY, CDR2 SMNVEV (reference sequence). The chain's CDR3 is CASSPTGDNSPLHF. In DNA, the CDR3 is TGTGCCAGCAGTCCAACAGGGGATAATTCACCCCTCCACTTT.

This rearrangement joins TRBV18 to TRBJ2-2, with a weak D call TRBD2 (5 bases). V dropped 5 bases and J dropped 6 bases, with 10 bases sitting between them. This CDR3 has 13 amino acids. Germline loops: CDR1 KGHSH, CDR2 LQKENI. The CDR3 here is CASSGREAGELFF. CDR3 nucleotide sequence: TGTGCCAGCTCAGGGAGAGAGGCCGGGGAGCTGTTTTTT.

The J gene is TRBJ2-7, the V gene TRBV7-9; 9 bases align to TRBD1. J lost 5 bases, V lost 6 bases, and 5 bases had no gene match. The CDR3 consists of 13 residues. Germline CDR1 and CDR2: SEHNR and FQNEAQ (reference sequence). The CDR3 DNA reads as TGTGCCAGCAGGTCCGGGACAGGGAACGAGCAGTACTTC. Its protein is CASRSGTGNEQYF. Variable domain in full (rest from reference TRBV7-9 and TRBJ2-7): DTGVSQNPRHKITKRGQNVTFRCDPISEHNRLYWYRQTLGQGPEFLTYFQNEAQLEKSRLLSDRFSAERPKGSFSTLEIQRTEQGDSAMYLCASRSGTGNEQYFGPGTRLTVT.

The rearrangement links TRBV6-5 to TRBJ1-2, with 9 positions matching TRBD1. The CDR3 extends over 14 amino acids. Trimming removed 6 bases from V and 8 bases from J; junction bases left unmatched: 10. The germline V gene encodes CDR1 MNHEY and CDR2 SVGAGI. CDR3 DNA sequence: TGTGCCAGCAGCAGACAGGGGGGCGCTTTCGGCTACACCTTC. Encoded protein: CASSRQGGAFGYTF.

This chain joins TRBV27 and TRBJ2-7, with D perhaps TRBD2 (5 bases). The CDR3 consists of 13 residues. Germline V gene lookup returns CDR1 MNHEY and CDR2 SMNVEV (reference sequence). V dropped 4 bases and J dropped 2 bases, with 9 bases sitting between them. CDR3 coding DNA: TGTGCCAGCAGTTACGGGGAAACCTACGAGCAGTACTTC. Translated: CASSYGETYEQYF.

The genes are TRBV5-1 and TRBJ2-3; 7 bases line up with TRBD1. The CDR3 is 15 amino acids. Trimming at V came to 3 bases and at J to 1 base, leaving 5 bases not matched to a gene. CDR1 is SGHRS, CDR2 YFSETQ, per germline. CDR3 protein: CASSYGGQGTDTQYF. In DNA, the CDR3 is TGCGCCAGCAGCTATGGTGGACAGGGCACAGATACGCAGTATTTT.

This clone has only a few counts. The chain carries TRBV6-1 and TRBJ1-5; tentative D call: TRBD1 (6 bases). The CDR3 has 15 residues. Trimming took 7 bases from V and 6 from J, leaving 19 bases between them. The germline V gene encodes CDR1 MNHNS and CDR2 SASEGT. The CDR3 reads CASNSLGGGGQPQHF. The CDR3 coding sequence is TGTGCCAGCAATAGCTTGGGGGGGGGCGGTCAGCCCCAGCATTTT.

The CDR3 loop is CASSPAPNSNQPQHF. CDR3 sequence (DNA): TGCGCCAGCAGCCCGGCCCCGAATAGCAATCAGCCCCAGCATTTT. The rearrangement uses TRBV5-1 and TRBJ1-5; D not resolved. The CDR3 runs to 15 residues. Trimming pared 4 bases from V and 0 bases from J, leaving 11 bases between. Germline V gene data show CDR1 as SGHRS and CDR2 as YFSETQ.

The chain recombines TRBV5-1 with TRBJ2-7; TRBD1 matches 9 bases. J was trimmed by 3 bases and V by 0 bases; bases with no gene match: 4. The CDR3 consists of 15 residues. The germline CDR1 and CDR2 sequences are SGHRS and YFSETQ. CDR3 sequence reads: CASSLGTGGLYEQYF. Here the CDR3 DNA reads TGCGCCAGCAGCTTGGGAACAGGGGGCCTCTACGAGCAGTACTTC.

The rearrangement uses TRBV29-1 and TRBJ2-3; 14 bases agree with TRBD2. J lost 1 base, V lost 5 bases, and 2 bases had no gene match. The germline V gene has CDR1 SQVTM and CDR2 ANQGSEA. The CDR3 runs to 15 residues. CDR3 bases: TGCAGCGTTTGGGGACTAGCGGGGGGCACAGATACGCAGTATTTT. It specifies CSVWGLAGGTDTQYF.

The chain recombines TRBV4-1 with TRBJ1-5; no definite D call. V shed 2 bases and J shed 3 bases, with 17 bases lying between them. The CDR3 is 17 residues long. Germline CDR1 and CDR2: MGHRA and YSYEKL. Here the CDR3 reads CASSQTGPSRPNQPQHF. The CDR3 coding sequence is TGCGCCAGCAGCCAAACCGGTCCTTCCAGGCCCAATCAGCCCCAGCATTTT.

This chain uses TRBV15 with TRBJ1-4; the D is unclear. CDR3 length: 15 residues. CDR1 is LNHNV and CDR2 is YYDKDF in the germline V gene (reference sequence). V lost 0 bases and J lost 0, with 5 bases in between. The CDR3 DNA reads TGTGCCACCAGCAGAGAACAGCCAACTAATGAAAAACTGTTTTTT. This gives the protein CATSREQPTNEKLFF.

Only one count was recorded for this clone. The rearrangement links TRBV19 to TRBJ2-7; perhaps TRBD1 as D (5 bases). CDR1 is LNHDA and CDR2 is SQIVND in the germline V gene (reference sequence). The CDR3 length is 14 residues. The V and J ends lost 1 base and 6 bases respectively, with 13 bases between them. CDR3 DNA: TGTGCCAGTAGTATAGCCCTTACAGGAGCCGAGCAGTACTTC. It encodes CASSIALTGAEQYF.

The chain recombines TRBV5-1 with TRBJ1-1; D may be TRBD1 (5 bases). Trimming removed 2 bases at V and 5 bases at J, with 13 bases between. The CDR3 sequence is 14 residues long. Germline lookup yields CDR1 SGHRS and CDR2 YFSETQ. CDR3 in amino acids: CASSLQVGVTEAFF. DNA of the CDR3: TGCGCCAGCAGCTTACAGGTCGGGGTTACTGAAGCTTTCTTT. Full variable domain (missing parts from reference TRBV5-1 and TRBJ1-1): KAGVTQTPRYLIKTRGQQVTLSCSPISGHRSVSWYQQTPGQGLQFLFEYFSETQRNKGNFPGRFSGRQFSNSRSEMNVSTLELGDSALYLCASSLQVGVTEAFFGQGTRLTVV.

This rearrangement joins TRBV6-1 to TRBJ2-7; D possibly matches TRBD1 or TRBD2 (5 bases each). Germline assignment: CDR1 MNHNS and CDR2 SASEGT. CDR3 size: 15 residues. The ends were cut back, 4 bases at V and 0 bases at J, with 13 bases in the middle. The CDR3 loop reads CASSGGSGTSYEQYF. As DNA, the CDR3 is TGTGCCAGCAGTGGGGGATCCGGGACCTCCTACGAGCAGTACTTC.

CDR3 amino acids: CASSFRRGELFF. CDR3 DNA sequence: TGTGCCAGCAGCTTTCGGAGAGGGGAGCTGTTTTTT. This rearrangement joins TRBV5-6 to TRBJ2-2; D is unresolved. The germline V gene encodes CDR1 SGHDT and CDR2 YYEEEE. There are 12 residues in the CDR3. With 2 bases removed from V and 8 bases from J, the gap between germline ends came to 7 bases.